This T cell receptor (beta chain) was identified during a study of PD-L1 blockade in urothelial cancer (dated by TCRdb to about 2017). Background for the entire study: Every patient began therapy at some point between 2013 and 2015 and was given atezolizumab 1,200 mg intravenously every 3 weeks. About 85% of the roughly 29 patients were identified as males with urothelial cancer of bladder origin, and a prior smoking history was reported by 18 of 29 patients. An ECOG performance status of 0 or 1 was recorded for the patients, and 0 to 3 prior chemotherapy regimens had been received by the patients. Blood samples were analyzed at 3 weeks after treatment start (second dose) and at 6 weeks after treatment start. Blood samples gave a median of around 140,000 T cells and roughly 83,000 unique TCRs, with a median clonality of 0.080. An exploratory multi-omic analysis was conducted of the somatic, immune and clinical correlates of response to PD-L1 blockade with atezolizumab in urothelial cancer. TCR sequencing covered pretreatment tumor samples and matched, serially collected peripheral blood taken before and after atezolizumab treatment. Durable clinical benefit was defined as progression-free survival longer than 6 months, and TCR features were also tested against progression-free and overall survival. In the same patients, whole exome sequencing and RNA sequencing of pretreatment tumors were performed in addition to TCR sequencing. Durable clinical benefit was achieved by nine patients and was not achieved by 20 patients. Twenty-nine patients had pretreatment blood TCR-seq, some 25 had at least one posttreatment blood collection, and some 25 had tumor TCR-seq. Study-wide findings and limitations: A pretreatment peripheral blood TCR clonality below the median was linked to improved progression-free and overall survival. Greater expansion of tumor-associated TCR clones in peripheral blood 3 weeks after the start of treatment was observed in patients with durable benefit (n of about 20, p = 0.022). Because of the small sample size (n ≈ 29) and the many exploratory analyses performed, the results are intended to be regarded as hypothesis-generating.

Each PCR received spiked-in synthetic TCR analog templates so that absolute template abundance could be estimated from read counts. Using the immunoSEQ assay, TCRbeta CDR3 regions were amplified from genomic DNA with bias-controlled V and J gene primers. Sequencing of rearranged TCRbeta segments was done at approximately 20X coverage. The original pipeline was this. Sequencing errors were corrected by clustering, and CDR3s were annotated against IMGT so that V, D and J genes could be assigned. Out-of-frame and stop-codon sequences were excluded, and only productive TCRbeta rearrangements were used in downstream analyses. Clonality was computed as one minus Shannon entropy normalized by the log of the number of unique productive sequences. Clones differing between time points or between blood and tumor were identified using Fisher's exact test with Benjamini-Hochberg correction, with an adjusted p below 0.01 applied as the threshold. Here the immuneACCESS table is served through TCRdb, limited to in-frame sequences with V and J called. Missing clones are a known gap in these copies; in checked studies unresolved V genes cover under half, and the rest lacks a known reason. The DNA was the basis for D and trimming; V, J and clone size are from that table. The sample yields 50,000 to 75,000 clones; roughly 77% were counted once. The ten largest account for 1.6% of the sample.

CDR1 and CDR2, per the germline V gene, are SGDLS and YYNGEE. Germline trimming amounts to 0 bases on V and 10 bases on J, with 13 as the count of junction bases outside the gene matches. The CDR3 runs 18 residues from the cysteine to the phenylalanine. Only CDR3 DNA is held: 54 bases, read in frame from base 1. With respect to this clone: The antigen this receptor binds is unknown. Base qualities are not provided; no much larger clone lies one nucleotide away.

In the paper's terms, the time point label means: pretreatment peripheral blood. A total of roughly 30 patients with locally advanced or metastatic urothelial carcinoma, treated at Memorial Sloan Kettering on a trial protocol, made up the cohort. Peripheral blood mononuclear cells were collected pretreatment and during treatment, with between 1 and 8 total time points obtained per patient. The Qiagen DNeasy Blood extraction kit was used to purify genomic DNA from total PBMCs and tumor samples. PBMCs were collected pretreatment and during treatment and were isolated and stored as previously described.

The sequence was obtained from a man aged 65-85 years with urothelial cancer. This chain is built from TRBV9 and TRBJ2-1, and TRBD2 matches 13 of the central bases. Sequencing used PBMCs, obtained around atezolizumab (anti-PD-L1) treatment. CDR3 reads: CASSVAPGTSGIVYEQFF. The DNA reads TGTGCCAGCAGCGTAGCGCCAGGGACTAGCGGGATAGTATACGAGCAGTTCTTC.